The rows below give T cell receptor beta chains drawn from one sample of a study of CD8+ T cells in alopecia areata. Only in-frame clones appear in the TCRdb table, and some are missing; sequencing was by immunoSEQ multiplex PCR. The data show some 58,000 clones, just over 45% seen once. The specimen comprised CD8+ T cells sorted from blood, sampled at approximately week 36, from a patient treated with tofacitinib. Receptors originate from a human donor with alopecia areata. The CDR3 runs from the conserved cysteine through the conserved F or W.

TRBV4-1,CASSQGWEYEQYF
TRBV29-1,CSVQEGRMNTEAFF
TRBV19,CASSIGEEVPQHF
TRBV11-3,CASSLLQRERYTGELFF
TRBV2,CASQRPEQFF
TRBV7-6,CASSSAGAPSYEQYF
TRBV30,CASLGAGVAEQYF
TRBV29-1,CSVEEGLGTDTQYF
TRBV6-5,CASSKGRVNQPQHF
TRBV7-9,CASSPTSGSRFPFF
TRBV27,CASSRGQSKAFF
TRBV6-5,CASSYGATQAETQYF
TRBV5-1,CASSLLVGDHEQYF
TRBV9,CASSGPPWRQLQETQYF
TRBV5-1,CASSPDREKTQYF
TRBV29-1,CSVEDGRHYEQYF
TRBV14,CASRQTGAQETQYF
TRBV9,CASSPGGAGKAFF
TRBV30,CAWSDGTGDEQYF
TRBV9,CASSSWGGTDGYTF
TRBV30,CAWTSLHEQFF
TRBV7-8,CASSVRRVVDTEAFF
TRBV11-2,CASSPGGGPIAKNIQYF
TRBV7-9,CASSRGTGSYEQYF
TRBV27,CASRDGRANEQYF
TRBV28,CASSLLRGRTEAFF
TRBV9,CASSEGGGGYQPQHF
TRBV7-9,CASSPRVAGGGEQYF
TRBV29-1,CSVGAGAYEQYF
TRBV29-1,CSVAWSGRARELFF
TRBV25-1,CASTDSYEQYF
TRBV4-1,CASATGALSSYEQYF
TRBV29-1,CSVEGVTGGASYEQYF
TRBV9,CASSVGKRTSDDEQFF
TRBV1,CTSSLRPGRGNQPQHF
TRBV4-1,CASSQERGRASYEQYF
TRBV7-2,CASRNYNEQFF
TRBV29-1,CSVVTVGRDAYGYTF
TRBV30,CACPASGRVLNEQFF
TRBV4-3,CASSQESSGRPQFF
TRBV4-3,CASSQGPPGGVTGELFF
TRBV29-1,CSVVQPNTGELFF
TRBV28,CASSPSDNEQFF
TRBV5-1,CASSLVVAGGSYEQYF
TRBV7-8,CASSRTAGQNYGYTF
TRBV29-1,CSFSGTFRDTDTQYF
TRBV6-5,CASSYLARAGELFF
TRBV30,CAWSVTSGITDTQYF
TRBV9,CASSPSGQRNEKLFF
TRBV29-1,CSVAGTSGRDEQFF
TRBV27,CASSLSGGQGNPQHF
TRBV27,CASSFTSGPHNEQFF
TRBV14,CASSQAAGGSSYEQYF
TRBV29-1,CSVETGLATYNEQFF